This T cell receptor (beta chain) stems from a study of OX40 agonist ivuxolimab in advanced cancers. Measured with immunoSEQ multiplex PCR; TCRdb has only the in-frame clones, and not every one. This sample has 30,000 to 35,000 clones; 65% to 85% occur once, and the top ten carry about a quarter. The CDR3 length is 14 residues. The rearrangement joins TRBV21-1 to TRBJ2-1; TRBD1 is taken as the D call from the table, unchecked against the DNA. TRBV21-1 is marked as a pseudogene. This sample comprised CD4+ or CD8+ T cells sorted from blood, obtained in a trial of the OX40 agonist ivuxolimab. This TCR was recovered from an adult with an advanced solid tumor such as melanoma, head and neck, liver or kidney cancer. CDR3 sequence: CASSSGDRDNEQFF. The DNA of the CDR3 is TGTGCCAGCAGCTCCGGGGACAGGGACAATGAGCAGTTCTTC.